The TCR beta chain described here comes from a study of CD8+CD57+ T cells in acquired aplastic anemia. Profiling of TCR beta VDJ combinations and CDR3 sequences used genomic DNA as template. MiXCR, applied by TCRdb to the reads, yields one record per CDR3 protein. Among some 180,000 distinct CDR3 sequences listed, 45% to 50% were seen once. Germline-derived CDR1 and CDR2 are DFQATT and SNEGSKA (reference sequence). Trimming removed 2 bases at V and 5 bases at J, with 12 bases between. This CDR3 has 13 amino acids. The TCR comes from a human donor in good health. Input material: sorted CD4+, CD8+, or CD8+CD57+ T cells (not recorded which) from PBMCs. V gene TRBV20-1 combines with J gene TRBJ2-5, with D possibly TRBD2 on 6 matching bases. The CDR3 protein is CSARLDAGETQYF. In DNA, the CDR3 is TGCAGTGCTAGACTAGACGCGGGGGAGACCCAGTACTTC.